The 13 T cell receptor beta chains below all came from one sample that was sequenced in a study of blood T cells in healthy people across ages. It was with a sample-barcoded 5' primer and a J-beta primer mix that a second PCR of roughly 6 to 11 cycles was run. One entry per CDR3 protein results from TCRdb running MiXCR on the 5' RACE reads. Among over a million distinct CDR3 sequences listed, roughly 45% were seen once. The sample was blood. These receptors all come from a young woman in good health.

The chain employs TRBV11-2 and TRBJ1-6; no definite D call. Trimming stripped 0 bases from V and 6 bases from J, with 9 bases between. There are 15 residues in the CDR3. Germline CDR1 and CDR2: SGHAT and FQNNGV. CDR3 in DNA: TGTGCCAGCAGCTTAGAGCCGGATTCTAATTCACCCCTCCACTTT. Protein sequence: CASSLEPDSNSPLHF.

The rearrangement uses TRBV7-2 and TRBJ1-6, with D perhaps matching TRBD1 (6 bases). V lost 5 bases, J lost 0 bases, and 20 bases lay in between. The CDR3 has 19 amino acids. Germline loops: CDR1 SGHTA, CDR2 FQGNSA. CDR3 loop: CASSARQAGGSSYNSPLHF. For the CDR3, the DNA is TGTGCCAGCAGCGCCCGACAGGCTGGAGGGAGCTCCTATAATTCACCCCTCCACTTT.

The V gene is TRBV2, the J gene TRBJ2-1; no definite D call. Trimming stripped 6 bases from V and 8 bases from J, with 14 bases between. The CDR3 consists of 13 residues. Germline CDR1 and CDR2: SNHLY and FYNNEI. DNA of the CDR3: TGTGCCAGCAGGGACCCCGTCACCGATGAGCAGTTCTTC. This sequence encodes CASRDPVTDEQFF.

The CDR3 DNA reads as TGTGCCAGCAGCTTCCCGTCTGAGTCTAGCACAGATACGCAGTATTTT. Protein: CASSFPSESSTDTQYF. This chain uses TRBV7-2 with TRBJ2-3; D ambiguous. Trimming stripped 3 bases from V and 0 bases from J, with 13 bases between. The length of the CDR3 is 16 residues. Germline V gives CDR1 SGHTA, CDR2 FQGNSA.

V usage is TRBV7-2 and J usage is TRBJ2-3; weak D call: TRBD2 (5 bases). V was trimmed by 5 bases and J by 4 bases, leaving 16 bases between them. Germline assignment: CDR1 SGHTA and CDR2 FQGNSA. The CDR3 consists of 15 residues. DNA for the CDR3: TGTGCCAGCAGCCCCGACGGGTTCGGGGCAGATACGCAGTATTTT. It codes for CASSPDGFGADTQYF.

This clonotype was counted ten times or more. This chain links TRBV10-3 with TRBJ2-7, with 7 nucleotides matching TRBD1. The CDR3 extends over 12 amino acids. Per the germline V gene, CDR1 is ENHRY and CDR2 is SYGVKD. With 11 bases clipped from V and 1 base from J, the junction kept 5 bases outside the gene matches. The CDR3 coding sequence is TGTGCCGCTAAGGGGGCATCCTACGAGCAGTACTTC. Protein product: CAAKGASYEQYF.

This chain links TRBV6-2 or TRBV6-3 with TRBJ2-1, with D tentatively TRBD1 or TRBD2 (6 bases each). CDR1 is MNHEY and CDR2 is SVGEGT in the germline V gene. The CDR3 has 12 residues. V lost 7 bases, J lost 13 bases, and 17 bases lay in between. CDR3 sequence: CASTGPGALQFF. DNA for the CDR3: TGTGCCAGCACCGGGCCGGGGGCGCTTCAGTTCTTC.

This clonotype was seen a few times. The CDR3 nucleotides read TGTGCCAGCAGAACGAACAGGGGACAGACCCAGTACTTC. Encoded protein: CASRTNRGQTQYF. The chain is built from TRBV12-3 or TRBV12-4 and TRBJ2-5, with TRBD1 matching 7 bases. V lost 6 bases and J lost 6; bases outside the gene matches: 7. The CDR3 totals 13 residues.

This clonotype was seen only once. At one end the junction does not follow the germline gene, possibly because of a read error. The chain links TRBV4-2 to TRBJ2-3; 13 positions match TRBD2. Per germline, CDR1 LGHNA and CDR2 YNFKEQ. This CDR3 has 20 residues. CDR3 in amino acids: CANSQASGGGLAGDTDTQYF. The CDR3 coding sequence is TGTGCCAACAGCCAAGCCTCCGGGGGAGGACTAGCGGGAGACACAGATACGCAGTATTTT.

V gene TRBV30 combines with J gene TRBJ2-7; D gene ambiguous. This CDR3 comprises 15 residues. The V gene's germline CDR1 is GTSNPN and CDR2 SVGIG (reference sequence). The V end lost 0 bases, the J end lost 10 bases, and 22 bases lay between the germline ends. For the CDR3, the DNA is TGTGCCTGGAGTGTCCTAGGGAACTCGCCAACCAGACAGTACTTC. Translated, it gives CAWSVLGNSPTRQYF.

The chain links TRBV25-1 to TRBJ2-5; D is possibly TRBD2 (5 bases). Germline loops: CDR1 MGHDK, CDR2 SYGVNS. V shed 4 bases and J shed 5 bases, with 17 bases lying between them. This CDR3 has 15 residues. CDR3 DNA: TGTGCCAGCAGTGGTTCAGGAGGCATACTGGAGACCCAGTACTTC. Encoded protein: CASSGSGGILETQYF.

The V call is TRBV28, the J call TRBJ1-2; 9 positions match TRBD1. The V gene end was trimmed by 11 bases and the J gene end by 6 bases; junction bases not matched to a gene: 10. Germline values: CDR1 MDHEN, CDR2 SYDVKM. The CDR3 is made up of 13 amino acids. The CDR3 sequence is CAAPRQGEHGYTF. The DNA for the CDR3 is TGTGCCGCCCCGAGACAGGGGGAGCATGGCTACACCTTC.

Notes on this clonotype: At one end the junction does not follow the germline gene, possibly because of a read error. The chain combines TRBV9 with TRBJ1-1; D possibly corresponds to TRBD1 (6 bases). CDR1 is SGDLS and CDR2 is YYNGEE in the germline V gene. The CDR3 has 14 residues. CDR3 DNA: TGTACCAGCAGCGCCGCCGGGGGGCTTGCTGAAGCTTTCTTT. Protein sequence: CTSSAAGGLAEAFF. Using reference TRBV9 and TRBJ1-1 for the parts outside the CDR3, the full variable domain is DSGVTQTPKHLITATGQRVTLRCSPRSGDLSVYWYQQSLDQGLQFLIQYYNGEERAKGNILERFSAQQFPDLHSELNLSSLELGDSALYFCTSSAAGGLAEAFFGQGTRLTVV.